The 28 T cell receptor beta chains below were found in one sample sequenced in a study of blood T cell repertoires in COVID-19. The assay was immunoSEQ multiplex PCR, and TCRdb's table has in-frame clones only and misses some. This table holds 300,000 to 450,000 clones, about 90% found once. The sample consisted of PBMCs or T cells enriched from blood (not recorded which). These receptors originate from a woman aged 30 to 39 who had recovered from COVID-19.

The chain is built from TRBV20-1 and TRBJ1-2; TRBD1 matches at 7 bases. The J segment lost 4 bases and the V segment lost 7 bases, leaving 3 bases of the junction unmatched. Per the germline V gene, CDR1 is DFQATT and CDR2 is SNEGSKA (reference sequence). This CDR3 has 11 residues. CDR3: CSERDSYGYTF. CDR3 sequence (DNA): TGCAGTGAAAGGGACAGCTATGGCTACACCTTC.

The V call is TRBV5-4, the J call TRBJ1-3; possible D gene TRBD1, 6 bases. Germline assignment: CDR1 SGHNT and CDR2 YYREEE (reference sequence). The CDR3 has 16 amino acids. The V gene lost 4 bases and the J gene lost 1 base, with 15 bases spanning the gap. The CDR3 loop is CASSAGGPGSGNTIYF. Here the CDR3 DNA reads TGTGCCAGCAGCGCGGGGGGGCCGGGGTCTGGAAACACCATATATTTT.

The CDR3 nucleotides are TGTGCCAGCAGCTTTAACCGGGGGGGCTCCTACAATGAGCAGTTCTTC. Translation: CASSFNRGGSYNEQFF. V is TRBV7-9 and J is TRBJ2-1; 8 nucleotides match TRBD2. Trimming at V came to 3 bases and at J to 0 bases, leaving 4 bases not matched to a gene. CDR3 size: 16 residues. The germline V gene has CDR1 SEHNR and CDR2 FQNEAQ (reference sequence).

This clone occurred once. This chain's CDR3 is CASRGRTGGNQPQHF. The CDR3 nucleotides read TGTGCCAGCAGGGGCCGGACAGGGGGCAATCAGCCCCAGCATTTT. The chain links TRBV6-5 to TRBJ1-5; TRBD1 matches 9 bases. CDR1 and CDR2 from the germline V gene are MNHEY and SVGAGI. The V gene end was trimmed by 6 bases and the J gene end by 2 bases; junction bases not matched to a gene: 5. The CDR3 runs 15 residues.

The chain couples TRBV3-1 (or the pseudogene TRBV3-2) to TRBJ2-5, with 10 bases fitting TRBD2. CDR1 LGHDT and CDR2 YNNKEL come from the germline V gene (reference sequence). Trimming took 0 bases from V and 2 from J; bases not matched to a gene: 3. The CDR3 covers 16 residues. Here the CDR3 DNA reads TGTGCCAGCAGCCAAGATCTAGCGGGGGTACAAGAGACCCAGTACTTC. Amino acids: CASSQDLAGVQETQYF.

This chain connects TRBV2 to TRBJ1-2, with 9 bases matching TRBD1. Per germline, CDR1 SNHLY and CDR2 FYNNEI. V was clipped by 1 base and J by 4 bases; unmatched bases: 1. This CDR3 is built from 14 residues. DNA for the CDR3: TGTGCCAGCAGTGAAGTGGACAGGGGCTATGGCTACACCTTC. Translation: CASSEVDRGYGYTF.

The rearrangement links TRBV6-5 to TRBJ1-2; 8 bases line up with TRBD1. Germline lookup yields CDR1 MNHEY and CDR2 SVGAGI. The CDR3 loop spans 15 amino acids. Trimming at V came to 4 bases and at J to 4 bases, leaving 8 bases not matched to a gene. The CDR3 sequence is CASSSDRGKGYGYTF. Here the CDR3 DNA reads TGTGCCAGCAGTTCCGACAGGGGCAAGGGCTATGGCTACACCTTC.

This clone was seen ten or more times. The rearrangement joins TRBV28 to TRBJ2-7; 8 positions agree with TRBD1. CDR1 and CDR2 from the germline V gene are MDHEN and SYDVKM. After removal of 7 bases from V and 6 bases from J, the junction contained 11 bases not matched to a gene. This CDR3 comprises 14 residues. The CDR3 is CASITGTGSVEQYF. In DNA form, the CDR3 reads TGTGCCAGCATTACCGGGACAGGCTCGGTCGAGCAGTACTTC.

This clone was seen just once. The chain recombines TRBV6-5 with TRBJ1-2, with 7 bases identical to TRBD1. The length of the CDR3 is 13 residues. With 4 bases clipped from V and 8 bases from J, the junction kept 7 bases outside the gene matches. Germline assignment: CDR1 MNHEY and CDR2 SVGAGI. CDR3 region: CASSFSDRSGYTF. CDR3 coding DNA: TGTGCCAGCAGTTTCTCGGACAGGTCAGGCTACACCTTC.

The CDR3 nucleotides read TGTGCCTGGAGAGGGACAGGGTCTTACCCTCAATACTACGAGCAGTACTTC. As protein: CAWRGTGSYPQYYEQYF. The rearrangement links TRBV30 to TRBJ2-7, with TRBD1 matching 9 bases. CDR3 length: 17 residues. Germline V gene sequence: CDR1 GTSNPN, CDR2 SVGIG (reference sequence). V was pared by 3 bases and J by 3 bases, with 15 bases of the junction left unmatched.

The rearrangement uses TRBV10-3 and TRBJ2-1; 11 bases fit TRBD2. Germline trimming cut 6 bases from V and 4 bases from J; bases unmatched to any gene: 5. This CDR3 has 15 amino acids. Germline CDR1 and CDR2: ENHRY and SYGVKD. Written as DNA, the CDR3 is TGTGCCATCAGCGTAGCGGGGGGGCAGTACAATGAGCAGTTCTTC. This codes for CAISVAGGQYNEQFF.

This chain uses TRBV9 with TRBJ2-1; 10 bases are shared with TRBD2. Germline loops: CDR1 SGDLS, CDR2 YYNGEE. This CDR3 spans 16 amino acids. Trimming cost V 4 bases and J 5 bases; bases outside gene matches: 9. CDR3 in amino acids: CASSRRGGLANNEQFF. DNA of the CDR3: TGTGCCAGCAGCCGAAGGGGGGGACTAGCGAACAATGAGCAGTTCTTC.

The rearrangement links TRBV7-9 to TRBJ2-3; unclear D gene. Germline lookup yields CDR1 SEHNR and CDR2 FQNEAQ (reference sequence). The length of the CDR3 is 13 residues. Trimming shortened V by 4 bases and J by 0 bases, and 5 bases separated the two germline ends. CDR3 DNA: TGTGCCAGCAGCTCCCCTAGCACAGATACGCAGTATTTT. It translates to CASSSPSTDTQYF.

V and J are TRBV7-9 and TRBJ2-2; no clear D gene. The length of the CDR3 is 15 residues. Germline loops: CDR1 SEHNR, CDR2 FQNEAQ (reference sequence). The V end was cut by 2 bases, the J end by 8 bases, with 15 bases between. CDR3 sequence (DNA): TGTGCCAGCAGCTTACTGCAGGTTACTGCGGGGGAGCTGTTTTTT. It codes for CASSLLQVTAGELFF.

V and J are TRBV29-1 and TRBJ2-1, with 10 bases lining up with TRBD1. The CDR3 is made up of 15 amino acids. Trimming took 8 bases from V and 3 from J; bases not matched to a gene: 10. Looked up from germline, CDR1 is SQVTM and CDR2 is ANQGSEA. The CDR3 sequence: CSTSKTGGFYNEQFF. CDR3 bases: TGCAGCACAAGCAAGACAGGGGGCTTCTACAATGAGCAGTTCTTC.

This chain connects TRBV6-5 to TRBJ2-1, with D possibly being TRBD2 (7 bases). Trimming left V 6 bases short and J 5 bases short, with 14 bases between. The CDR3 has 14 residues. Germline loops: CDR1 MNHEY, CDR2 SVGAGI. CDR3 in amino acids: CASSRGGGDNEQFF. For the CDR3, the DNA is TGTGCCAGCAGCAGAGGGGGAGGGGACAATGAGCAGTTCTTC.

The CDR3: CATGRSRGNGGYTF. The CDR3 region has the DNA TGTGCCACCGGTAGGTCCAGGGGGAATGGCGGCTACACCTTC. V is TRBV28 and J is TRBJ1-2; the match to TRBD1 covers 7 bases. Losses at the gene ends were 10 bases for V and 8 bases for J; bases not matched to a gene: 16. The CDR3 runs 14 residues. CDR1 and CDR2 (germline): MDHEN, SYDVKM.

DNA of the CDR3: TGTGCCAGCAGCGTGGGGACAGGGCACACCGGGGAGCTGTTTTTT. Residues: CASSVGTGHTGELFF. The V gene is TRBV9, the J gene TRBJ2-2; 9 nucleotides line up with TRBD1. Germline values: CDR1 SGDLS, CDR2 YYNGEE. The junction had 2 bases not matched to a gene; V was cut back by 2 bases and J by 3 bases. This CDR3 contains 15 residues.

The chain is built from TRBV14 and TRBJ2-2; the match to TRBD1 covers 7 bases. The V gene end was trimmed by 4 bases and the J gene end by 5 bases; junction bases not matched to a gene: 16. CDR1 is SGHDN, CDR2 FVKESK, per germline. This CDR3 is built from 18 residues. The CDR3 DNA follows: TGTGCCAGCAGCCTAACGCCTCGGGGTCAGGGGGTAACCGGGGAGCTGTTTTTT. Translated, it gives CASSLTPRGQGVTGELFF.

The V and J genes are TRBV5-1 and TRBJ2-7; 7 bases align to TRBD1. There are 14 residues in the CDR3. Germline-derived CDR1 and CDR2 are SGHRS and YFSETQ. V shed 4 bases and J 3 bases; nucleotides not matched to a gene: 7. The CDR3 DNA follows: TGCGCCAGCAGCCAGAGTGGGACAGTCTACGAGCAGTACTTC. Translation: CASSQSGTVYEQYF.

V is TRBV11-2 and J is TRBJ1-2, with TRBD1 as a possible D gene (5 bases). CDR3 length: 15 amino acids. Trimming removed 5 bases at V and 0 bases at J, with 13 bases between. Germline V gene lookup returns CDR1 SGHAT and CDR2 FQNNGV. The CDR3 is CASSAYKGTNYGYTF. The CDR3 DNA sequence: TGTGCCAGCAGCGCATACAAGGGGACTAACTATGGCTACACCTTC.

The gene calls are TRBV7-6 and TRBJ2-2; TRBD1 aligns across 8 bases. Unmatched junction bases numbered 10, after V lost 3 bases and J lost 4 bases. This CDR3 comprises 17 residues. Germline lookup yields CDR1 SGHVS and CDR2 FNYEAQ. CDR3 protein: CASSLFPGQGPTGELFF. CDR3 in DNA: TGTGCCAGCAGCTTGTTTCCCGGACAGGGACCCACCGGGGAGCTGTTTTTT.

The chain employs TRBV11-1 and TRBJ1-6; a weak D match, TRBD1 (5 bases). With 5 bases removed from V and 2 bases from J, the gap between germline ends came to 13 bases. The CDR3 runs to 16 residues. Per the germline V gene, CDR1 is SGHAT and CDR2 is FQDESV (reference sequence). CDR3 in DNA: TGTGCCAGCAGCCCTAACAGGCTCCCCTATAATTCACCCCTCCACTTT. Residues: CASSPNRLPYNSPLHF. Full variable domain (rest looked up from reference TRBV11-1 and TRBJ1-6): EAEVAQSPRYKITEKSQAVAFWCDPISGHATLYWYRQILGQGPELLVQFQDESVVDDSQLPKDRFSAERLKGVDSTLKIQPAELGDSAMYLCASSPNRLPYNSPLHFGNGTRLTVT.

This clone appeared once. The chain links TRBV7-2 to TRBJ2-5; TRBD2 agrees at 9 bases. Trimming took 6 bases from V and 5 from J; bases not matched to a gene: 7. Looked up from germline, CDR1 is SGHTA and CDR2 is FQGNSA. This CDR3 has 14 residues. The CDR3 sequence is CASSLLAGRETQYF. The CDR3 DNA sequence: TGTGCCAGCAGTCTTCTAGCGGGGCGGGAGACCCAGTACTTC.

The chain carries TRBV5-8 and TRBJ1-1; D not resolved. The germline V gene encodes CDR1 SGHTS and CDR2 YDEGEE. V lost 4 bases and J 0 bases, leaving 7 bases between the germline ends. This CDR3 has 13 residues. CDR3 DNA: TGTGCCAGCAGCGCACTTATGAACACTGAAGCTTTCTTT. It codes for CASSALMNTEAFF.

This chain links TRBV18 with TRBJ2-3; 10 bases map to TRBD2. Germline lookup yields CDR1 KGHSH and CDR2 LQKENI. V lost 6 bases and J lost 2; bases outside the gene matches: 8. The CDR3 runs 16 residues. The DNA for the CDR3 is TGTGCCAGCTCGCTTATTAGCGGGGGGAACACAGATACGCAGTATTTT. Its protein is CASSLISGGNTDTQYF.

The rearrangement links TRBV3-1 (or the pseudogene TRBV3-2) to TRBJ2-5; 9 bases match TRBD1. With V trimmed by 5 bases and J by 4 bases, 5 bases remained unmatched. Germline lookup yields CDR1 LGHDT and CDR2 YNNKEL (reference sequence). The CDR3 consists of 14 residues. The CDR3 here is CASSEQGAIETQYF. The CDR3 DNA reads TGTGCCAGCAGCGAACAGGGGGCCATAGAGACCCAGTACTTC.

The chain couples TRBV5-4 to TRBJ2-5; the D gene is possibly TRBD2 (5 bases). Germline assignment: CDR1 SGHNT and CDR2 YYREEE (reference sequence). The CDR3 sequence is 14 residues long. V was trimmed by 5 bases and J by 0 bases, leaving 11 bases between them. The CDR3 is CASRVGEYQETQYF. The CDR3, as DNA: TGTGCCAGCAGGGTCGGGGAGTACCAAGAGACCCAGTACTTC. The full variable domain, completed using reference TRBV5-4 and TRBJ2-5, is ETGVTQSPTHLIKTRGQQVTLRCSSQSGHNTVSWYQQALGQGPQFIFQYYREEENGRGNFPPRFSGLQFPNYSSELNVNALELDDSALYLCASRVGEYQETQYFGPGTRLLVL.